This TCR beta chain came from a study of identical twins. TCRdb itself ran the 5' RACE reads through MiXCR, one entry per CDR3 protein. The table shows 690,000 or so distinct CDR3 sequences, with around 6.1% occurring only once. Germline V gene data show CDR1 as SGHVS and CDR2 as FNYEAQ. Trimming cost V 5 bases and J 0 bases; bases outside gene matches: 8. The CDR3 has 17 residues. At least ten counts were recorded for this clonotype. The rearrangement uses TRBV7-6 and TRBJ2-2, with 8 bases fitting TRBD1. Material for sequencing was naive T cells sorted from blood. This TCR was sampled from a man aged 18 to 35 in good health. The CDR3 bases are TGTGCCAGCAGCCTCCTGCCGGGACAGGCGAACACCGGGGAGCTGTTTTTT. Translation gives CASSLLPGQANTGELFF.